This T cell receptor (beta chain) was sequenced during a study of blood T cell repertoires in COVID-19. The CDR3 extends over 14 amino acids. V gave up 2 bases and J gave up 6 bases, with 11 bases separating them. Germline V gives CDR1 ENHRY, CDR2 SYGVKD. The table came from immunoSEQ multiplex PCR; TCRdb's copy has only in-frame clones and leaves some out. The sample shows some 100,000 clones, roughly 84% of them seen only once. The source is a man under 40 in a cohort sampled during active COVID-19. This chain joins TRBV10-3 and TRBJ1-5; no firm D call. The material sequenced was peripheral blood. The CDR3 nucleotides are TGTGCCATCAGTGAGGACACTCAGACTCAGCCCCAGCATTTT. This sequence encodes CAISEDTQTQPQHF.